This TCR beta chain comes out of a study of blood T cell repertoires in COVID-19. The CDR3 contains 14 residues. Trimming pared 3 bases from V and 4 bases from J, leaving 10 bases between. The germline gives CDR1 LNHDA, CDR2 SQIVND (reference sequence). Assay: immunoSEQ multiplex PCR; the TCRdb copy retains only in-frame clones and omits some. The data contain some 220,000 clones, around 81% of them seen just once; the ten biggest clones take up 2% to 2.5%. The rearrangement joins TRBV19 to TRBJ1-5; maybe TRBD1 (6 bases). This TCR came from a woman aged 60-75 years with acute or convalescent COVID-19. Sequencing was performed on peripheral blood. The CDR3 is CASSIRGLNQPQHF. DNA of the CDR3: TGTGCCAGTAGTATCAGGGGTTTGAATCAGCCCCAGCATTTT.